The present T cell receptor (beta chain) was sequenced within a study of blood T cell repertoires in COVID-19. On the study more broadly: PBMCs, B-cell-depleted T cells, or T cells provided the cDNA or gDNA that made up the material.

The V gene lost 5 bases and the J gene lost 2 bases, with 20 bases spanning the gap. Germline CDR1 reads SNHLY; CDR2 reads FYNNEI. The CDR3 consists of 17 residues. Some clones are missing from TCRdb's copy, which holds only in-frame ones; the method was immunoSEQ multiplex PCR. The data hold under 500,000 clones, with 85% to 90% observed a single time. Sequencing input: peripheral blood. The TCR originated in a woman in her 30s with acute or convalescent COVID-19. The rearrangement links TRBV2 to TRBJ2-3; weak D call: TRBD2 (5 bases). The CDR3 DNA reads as TGTGCCAGCAGTCATAATCCGGACTTTTACCACACAGATACGCAGTATTTT. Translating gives CASSHNPDFYHTDTQYF.